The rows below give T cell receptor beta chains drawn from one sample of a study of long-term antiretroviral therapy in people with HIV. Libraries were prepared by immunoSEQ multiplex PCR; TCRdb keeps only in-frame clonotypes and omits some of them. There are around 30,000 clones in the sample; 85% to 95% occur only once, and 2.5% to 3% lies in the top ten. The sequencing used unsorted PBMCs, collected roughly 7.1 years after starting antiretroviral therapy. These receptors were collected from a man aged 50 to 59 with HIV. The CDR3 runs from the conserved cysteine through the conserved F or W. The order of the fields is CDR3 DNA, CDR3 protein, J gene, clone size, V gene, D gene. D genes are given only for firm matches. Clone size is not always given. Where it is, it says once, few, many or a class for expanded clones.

cdr3_nt: TGCAGCGGGGGACAGGGGTCCGAGCAGTACTTC
cdr3_aa: CSGGQGSEQYF
j_call: TRBJ2-7
clone_size: -
v_call: TRBV29-1
d_call: TRBD1

cdr3_nt: TGTGCCAGCAGTAATAGCGGGGTTCCCGATACGCAGTATTTT
cdr3_aa: CASSNSGVPDTQYF
j_call: TRBJ2-3
clone_size: -
v_call: TRBV6-5
d_call: TRBD2

cdr3_nt: TGTGCCAGCAGTTACGGTGTAAGCTCCTACAATGAGCAGTTCTTC
cdr3_aa: CASSYGVSSYNEQFF
j_call: TRBJ2-1
clone_size: once
v_call: TRBV6-5
d_call: -

cdr3_nt: TGTGCCAGCAGTTTACAGAGTCACTCCTACGAGCAGTACTTC
cdr3_aa: CASSLQSHSYEQYF
j_call: TRBJ2-7
clone_size: -
v_call: TRBV27
d_call: -

cdr3_nt: TGCGCCAGCAGTCAGCCCGGGACACGGGGGTGGTATGGCTACACCTTC
cdr3_aa: CASSQPGTRGWYGYTF
j_call: TRBJ1-2
clone_size: -
v_call: TRBV4-1
d_call: -

cdr3_nt: TGTGCCAGCAGCATCGGACAAAGAGCTGGAAACACCATATATTTT
cdr3_aa: CASSIGQRAGNTIYF
j_call: TRBJ1-3
clone_size: -
v_call: TRBV5-5
d_call: -

cdr3_nt: TGCGCCAGCAGGGAAAACGGACAGATGACCGGGGAGCTGTTTTTT
cdr3_aa: CASRENGQMTGELFF
j_call: TRBJ2-2
clone_size: -
v_call: TRBV10-1
d_call: -

cdr3_nt: TGTGCCAGCAGCTTACGTGCGATGAACACTGAAGCTTTCTTT
cdr3_aa: CASSLRAMNTEAFF
j_call: TRBJ1-1
clone_size: -
v_call: TRBV7-2
d_call: -

cdr3_nt: TGTGCCAGCAGCTTCGGCGGGGGGGATACGCAGTATTTT
cdr3_aa: CASSFGGGDTQYF
j_call: TRBJ2-3
clone_size: once
v_call: TRBV7-2
d_call: TRBD2

cdr3_nt: TGCGCCAGCTGGGACAGGGGCTCTGGAAACACCATATATTTT
cdr3_aa: CASWDRGSGNTIYF
j_call: TRBJ1-3
clone_size: -
v_call: TRBV4-1
d_call: TRBD1

cdr3_nt: TGTGCCAGCTCACAACAGGGGTACTCTGGAAACACCATATATTTT
cdr3_aa: CASSQQGYSGNTIYF
j_call: TRBJ1-3
clone_size: -
v_call: TRBV18
d_call: TRBD1

cdr3_nt: TGTGCCAGCAGTTACACCGGACTGACGAATGAAAAACTGTTTTTT
cdr3_aa: CASSYTGLTNEKLFF
j_call: TRBJ1-4
clone_size: -
v_call: TRBV6-6
d_call: -

cdr3_nt: TGCAGCGTGCCTGTGAGTTTCACTGAAGCTTTCTTT
cdr3_aa: CSVPVSFTEAFF
j_call: TRBJ1-1
clone_size: -
v_call: TRBV29-1
d_call: -

cdr3_nt: TGTGCCTGGAGTGTACTGGGGGGGAATCAGCCCCAGCATTTT
cdr3_aa: CAWSVLGGNQPQHF
j_call: TRBJ1-5
clone_size: -
v_call: TRBV30
d_call: -